This T cell receptor (beta chain) was obtained from a study of T cells after yellow fever vaccination. Overall study results and limits: Contamination by abundant bulk-population clonotypes could be present in FACS-sorted repertoires. Post-booster repertoires contained most primary-vaccination clones again (roughly 95% CD4, about 90% CD8). Few clonotypes appeared in both CD4 and CD8 compartments.

Each CDR3 protein is one row after TCRdb ran MiXCR on the 5' RACE reads. This sample carries 250,000 to 400,000 distinct CDR3 sequences, approximately 4% of them seen once, and the ten largest clones take 20% to 25%. After removal of 3 bases from V and 3 bases from J, the junction contained 6 bases not matched to a gene. CDR3 length: 15 amino acids. The germline gives CDR1 SGHRS, CDR2 YFSETQ. About this clonotype itself: Its target is unknown.

The chain links TRBV5-1 to TRBJ2-7, with TRBD1 identical over 10 bases. The sequence derives from a man younger than 30 who received the YFV17D yellow fever vaccine. The input for sequencing was PBMCs, taken 5 days after the yellow fever booster vaccination. The CDR3 DNA is TGCGCCAGCAGCTGGGGACAGGGGCAACTCTACGAGCAGTACTTC. Encoded protein: CASSWGQGQLYEQYF.